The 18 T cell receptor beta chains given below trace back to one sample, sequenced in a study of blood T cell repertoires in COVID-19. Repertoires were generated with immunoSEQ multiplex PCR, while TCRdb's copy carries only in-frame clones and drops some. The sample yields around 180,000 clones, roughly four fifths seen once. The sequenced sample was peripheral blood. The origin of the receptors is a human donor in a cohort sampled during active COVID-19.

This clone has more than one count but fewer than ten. DNA of the CDR3: TGTGCCAGCAGTTATTACAGGGGAAACTATGGCTACACCTTC. It translates to CASSYYRGNYGYTF. This chain joins TRBV6-2 or TRBV6-3 and TRBJ1-2; 7 nucleotides agree with TRBD1. The J segment lost 2 bases and the V segment lost 3 bases, leaving 3 bases of the junction unmatched. CDR3 length equals 14 residues. CDR1 and CDR2 from the germline V gene are MNHEY and SVGEGT.

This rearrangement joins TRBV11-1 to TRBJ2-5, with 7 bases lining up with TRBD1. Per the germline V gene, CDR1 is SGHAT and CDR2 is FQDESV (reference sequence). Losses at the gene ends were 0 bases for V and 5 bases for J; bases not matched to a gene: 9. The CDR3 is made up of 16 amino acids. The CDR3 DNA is TGTGCCAGCAGCTTAGCTGGGACAGCAATCTGGGAGACCCAGTACTTC. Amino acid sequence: CASSLAGTAIWETQYF.

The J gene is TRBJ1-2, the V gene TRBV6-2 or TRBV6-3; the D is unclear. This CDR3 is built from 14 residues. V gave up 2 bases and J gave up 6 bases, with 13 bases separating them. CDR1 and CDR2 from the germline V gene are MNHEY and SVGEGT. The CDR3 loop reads CASSYREFSDGYTF. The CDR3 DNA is TGTGCCAGCAGTTACAGGGAGTTCTCAGATGGCTACACCTTC.

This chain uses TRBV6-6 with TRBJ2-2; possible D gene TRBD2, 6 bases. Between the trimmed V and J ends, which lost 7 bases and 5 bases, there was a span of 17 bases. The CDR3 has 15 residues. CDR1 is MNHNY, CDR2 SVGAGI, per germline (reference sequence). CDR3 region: CASNLSGGGTGELFF. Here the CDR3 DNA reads TGTGCCAGCAACCTTAGCGGAGGCGGGACCGGGGAGCTGTTTTTT.

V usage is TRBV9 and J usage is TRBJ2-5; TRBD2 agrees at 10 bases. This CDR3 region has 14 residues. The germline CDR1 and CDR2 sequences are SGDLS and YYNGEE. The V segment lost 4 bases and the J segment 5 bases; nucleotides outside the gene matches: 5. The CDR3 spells CASSLGLAKETQYF. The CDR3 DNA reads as TGTGCCAGCAGCTTGGGACTAGCGAAGGAGACCCAGTACTTC. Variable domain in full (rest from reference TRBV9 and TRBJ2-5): DSGVTQTPKHLITATGQRVTLRCSPRSGDLSVYWYQQSLDQGLQFLIQYYNGEERAKGNILERFSAQQFPDLHSELNLSSLELGDSALYFCASSLGLAKETQYFGPGTRLLVL.

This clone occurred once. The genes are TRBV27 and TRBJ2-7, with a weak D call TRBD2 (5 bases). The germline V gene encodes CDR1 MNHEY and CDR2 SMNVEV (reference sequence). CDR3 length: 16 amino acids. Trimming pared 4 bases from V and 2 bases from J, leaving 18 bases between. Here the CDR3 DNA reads TGTGCCAGCAGTTCCTTAAGGACTCAAATCCCCTACGAGCAGTACTTC. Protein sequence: CASSSLRTQIPYEQYF.

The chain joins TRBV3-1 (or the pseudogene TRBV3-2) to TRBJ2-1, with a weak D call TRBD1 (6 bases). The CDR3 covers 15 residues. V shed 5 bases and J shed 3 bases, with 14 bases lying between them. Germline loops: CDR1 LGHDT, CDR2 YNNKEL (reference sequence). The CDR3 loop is CASSTDRSIYNEQFF. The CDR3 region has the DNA TGTGCCAGCAGCACCGACAGGAGTATCTACAATGAGCAGTTCTTC.

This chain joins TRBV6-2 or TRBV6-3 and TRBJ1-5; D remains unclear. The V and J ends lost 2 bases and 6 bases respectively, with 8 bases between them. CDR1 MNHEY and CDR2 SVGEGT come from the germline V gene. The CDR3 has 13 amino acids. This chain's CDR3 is CASSYGRGQPQHF. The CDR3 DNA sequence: TGTGCCAGCAGTTACGGCCGCGGTCAGCCCCAGCATTTT.

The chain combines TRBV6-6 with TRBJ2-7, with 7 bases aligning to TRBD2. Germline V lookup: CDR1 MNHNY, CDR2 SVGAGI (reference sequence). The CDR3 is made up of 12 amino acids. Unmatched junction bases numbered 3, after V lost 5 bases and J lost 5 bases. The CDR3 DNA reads TGTGCCAGCAGTGGGGGGGGACACGAGCAGTACTTC. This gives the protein CASSGGGHEQYF.

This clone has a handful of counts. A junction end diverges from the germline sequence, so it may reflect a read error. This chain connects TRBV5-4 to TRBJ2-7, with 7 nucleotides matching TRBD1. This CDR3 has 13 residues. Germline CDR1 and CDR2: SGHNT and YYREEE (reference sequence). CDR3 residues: CASSSGTEYDQYF. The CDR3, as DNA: TGTGCCAGCAGCTCCGGGACAGAGTACGACCAGTACTTC.

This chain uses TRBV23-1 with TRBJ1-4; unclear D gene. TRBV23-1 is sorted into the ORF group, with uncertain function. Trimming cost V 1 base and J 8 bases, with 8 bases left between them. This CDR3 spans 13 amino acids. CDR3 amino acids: CASSQWLGEKLFF. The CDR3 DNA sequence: TGCGCCAGCAGTCAATGGTTGGGCGAAAAACTGTTTTTT.

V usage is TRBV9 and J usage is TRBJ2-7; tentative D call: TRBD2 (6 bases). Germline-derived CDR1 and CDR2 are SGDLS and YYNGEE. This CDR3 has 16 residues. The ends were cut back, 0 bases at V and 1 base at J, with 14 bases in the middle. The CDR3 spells CASSVDGGAGSYEQYF. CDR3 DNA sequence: TGTGCCAGCAGCGTAGACGGAGGGGCGGGTTCCTACGAGCAGTACTTC.

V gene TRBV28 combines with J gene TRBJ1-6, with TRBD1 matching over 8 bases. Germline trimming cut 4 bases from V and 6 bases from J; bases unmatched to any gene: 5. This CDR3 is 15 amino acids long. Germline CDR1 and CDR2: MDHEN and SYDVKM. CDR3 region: CASSSQGAGNSPLHF. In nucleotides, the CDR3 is TGTGCCAGCAGTTCCCAGGGGGCCGGTAATTCACCCCTCCACTTT.

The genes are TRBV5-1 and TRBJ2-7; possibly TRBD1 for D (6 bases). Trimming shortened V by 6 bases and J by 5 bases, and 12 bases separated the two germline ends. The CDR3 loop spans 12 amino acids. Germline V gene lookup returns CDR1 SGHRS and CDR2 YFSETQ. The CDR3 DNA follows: TGCGCCAGCAACAGGGATAAGGACGAGCAGTACTTC. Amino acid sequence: CASNRDKDEQYF.

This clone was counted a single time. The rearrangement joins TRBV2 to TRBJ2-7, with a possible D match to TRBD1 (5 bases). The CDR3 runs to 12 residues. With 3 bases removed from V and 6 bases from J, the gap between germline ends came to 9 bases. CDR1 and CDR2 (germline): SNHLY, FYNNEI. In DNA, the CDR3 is TGTGCCAGCAGTGATAAGGGGCTCGAGCAGTACTTC. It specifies CASSDKGLEQYF. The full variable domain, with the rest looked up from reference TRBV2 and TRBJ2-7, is EPEVTQTPSHQVTQMGQEVILRCVPISNHLYFYWYRQILGQKVEFLVSFYNNEISEKSEIFDDQFSVERPDGSNFTLKIRSTKLEDSAMYFCASSDKGLEQYFGPGTRLTVT.

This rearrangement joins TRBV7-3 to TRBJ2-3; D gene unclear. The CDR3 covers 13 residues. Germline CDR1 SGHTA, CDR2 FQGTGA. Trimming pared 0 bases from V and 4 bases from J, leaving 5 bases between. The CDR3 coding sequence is TGTGCCAGCAGCTTAACTAGCCCAGATACGCAGTATTTT. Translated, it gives CASSLTSPDTQYF.

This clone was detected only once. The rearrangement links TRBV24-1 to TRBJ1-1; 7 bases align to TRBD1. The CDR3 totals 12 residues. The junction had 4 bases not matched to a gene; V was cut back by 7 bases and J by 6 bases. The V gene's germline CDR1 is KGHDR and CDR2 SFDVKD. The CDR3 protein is CATSRGTAEAFF. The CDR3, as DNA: TGTGCCACCAGCCGCGGGACAGCTGAAGCTTTCTTT.

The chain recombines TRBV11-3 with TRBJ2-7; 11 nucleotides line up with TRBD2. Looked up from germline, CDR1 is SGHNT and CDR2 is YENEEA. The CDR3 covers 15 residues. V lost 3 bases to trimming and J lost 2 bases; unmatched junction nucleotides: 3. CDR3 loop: CASSLTSGNAYEQYF. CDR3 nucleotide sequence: TGTGCCAGCAGCTTGACTAGCGGGAATGCCTACGAGCAGTACTTC.